The TCR beta chain under discussion was sequenced for a study of human T cells and chemical hapten exposure. Across the whole study: The variation in per-sample TCR yields arose mainly from small differences in pooled library volumes. Study-wide points: Sensitizing to DPC left TCRs with a frequency above 1 in 1000 unaltered.

Time point defined: healthy volunteer bleed at 2 weeks. The authors' total RNA extraction used unfractionated whole blood. This clonotype was counted ten times or more. Its antigen is as yet unknown. The germline V and J ends were trimmed by 1 base and 0 bases, with 6 bases remaining between them. The CDR3 length is 14 residues. Germline CDR1 SEHNR, CDR2 FQNEAQ (reference sequence). What the library attached to individual cDNA molecules were unique molecular identifiers. Original handling: Per-sample TCR counts ranged from about 23,224 to 690,600, median approximately 98,000. TCRdb independently ran MiXCR on the RACE reads; one entry per CDR3 protein. The V and J calls follow TCRdb's processing rather than the paper's. This repertoire shows tens of thousands of distinct CDR3 sequences, about 8.8% found once; its top ten account for around 3%.

The sequencing sample was made of whole blood. The receptor was isolated from a female donor in good health. Some clones in this sample may be carry-over from other donors' samples. The V call is TRBV7-9, the J call TRBJ1-1; D remains unclear. CDR3 region: CASSLGLLNTEAFF. CDR3 in DNA: TGTGCCAGCAGCTTAGGGCTCTTGAACACTGAAGCTTTCTTT.